This T cell receptor (beta chain) was retrieved from a study of shared T cell receptors in the human thymus. With 4 bases clipped from V and 5 bases from J, the junction kept 8 bases outside the gene matches. Germline V gene data show CDR1 as SGHDN and CDR2 as FVKESK. The CDR3 is 16 amino acids. Clones were sequenced by immunoSEQ multiplex PCR, and TCRdb holds only the in-frame ones, with some missing. The table lists approximately 490,000 clones, approximately 78% of them singletons. The same data also contributed to another study, on human thymus T cells. From that report: Finnish infants who were healthy and having corrective surgery for congenital heart defects made up the donors. The thymus tissue came from resections taken during corrective heart surgery. Among thymic and blood repertoires, usage of V and J genes appeared biased. Unrelated people showed highly overlapping thymic repertoires, related research reported.

The J gene is TRBJ2-1, the V gene TRBV14, with 10 bases that match TRBD2. This TCR derives from a boy in the first two years of life with a congenital heart defect. Sequenced: thymocytes. DNA for the CDR3: TGTGCCAGCAGCCCAGACCCCACTAGCGGGGACAATGAGCAGTTCTTC. Its protein product is CASSPDPTSGDNEQFF.